A single sample gave rise to the 5 T cell receptor beta chains below, sequenced in a study of shared clonotypes between healthy human individuals. The method was immunoSEQ multiplex PCR; TCRdb's version includes in-frame clones alone and lacks a portion of them. The data hold roughly 500,000 clones, with over 70% observed a single time. The specimen was PBMCs. The receptors were sampled from a woman between 35 and 50 years old in good health. Some clones in this sample may be carry-over from other donors' samples.

V and J are TRBV5-6 and TRBJ1-4; D is possibly TRBD1 (5 bases). Germline V gene data show CDR1 as SGHDT and CDR2 as YYEEEE. The CDR3 totals 13 residues. The V end was cut by 3 bases, the J end by 2 bases, with 5 bases between. The CDR3 reads CASSWDTNEKLFF. CDR3 in DNA: TGTGCCAGCAGCTGGGACACTAATGAAAAACTGTTTTTT.

The rearrangement uses TRBV5-3 and TRBJ2-1, with D possibly matching TRBD2 (5 bases). TRBV5-3 is known as an ORF, though its function is uncertain. This CDR3 spans 14 amino acids. Trimming pared 0 bases from V and 7 bases from J, leaving 11 bases between. The CDR3 DNA is TGTGCCAGAAGCTTGGCTAGCACCCGAAATGAGCAGTTCTTC. Translation: CARSLASTRNEQFF.

Concerning this clone: Since a far larger clone is one base different, this is likely a read error. The sample contains more than one DNA sequence encoding this CDR3. The chain links TRBV29-1 to TRBJ2-7; D unclear. Germline-derived CDR1 and CDR2 are SQVTM and ANQGSEA. This CDR3 has 14 residues. The CDR3 is CSVRSVQKSYEQYF. The CDR3 DNA is TGCAGTGTTCGATCGGTTCAGAAATCCTACGAGCAGTACTTC.

V usage is TRBV7-9 and J usage is TRBJ2-2; TRBD1 might be the D (6 bases). This CDR3 has 15 amino acids. Germline V CDR1 and CDR2: SEHNR, FQNEAQ (reference sequence). V lost 6 bases and J 1 base, leaving 12 bases between the germline ends. The CDR3 sequence is CASSDRDKNTGELFF. CDR3 in DNA: TGTGCCAGCAGTGACCGGGACAAGAACACCGGGGAGCTGTTTTTT.

V usage is TRBV19 and J usage is TRBJ2-7, with TRBD2 matching 8 bases. The length of the CDR3 is 16 residues. After removal of 3 bases from V and 2 bases from J, the junction contained 9 bases not matched to a gene. Germline CDR1 is LNHDA and CDR2 is SQIVND (reference sequence). The DNA of the CDR3 is TGTGCCAGTAGTATTTCGGTGCCAGCGGGAGCCTACGAGCAGTACTTC. Translating it yields CASSISVPAGAYEQYF.